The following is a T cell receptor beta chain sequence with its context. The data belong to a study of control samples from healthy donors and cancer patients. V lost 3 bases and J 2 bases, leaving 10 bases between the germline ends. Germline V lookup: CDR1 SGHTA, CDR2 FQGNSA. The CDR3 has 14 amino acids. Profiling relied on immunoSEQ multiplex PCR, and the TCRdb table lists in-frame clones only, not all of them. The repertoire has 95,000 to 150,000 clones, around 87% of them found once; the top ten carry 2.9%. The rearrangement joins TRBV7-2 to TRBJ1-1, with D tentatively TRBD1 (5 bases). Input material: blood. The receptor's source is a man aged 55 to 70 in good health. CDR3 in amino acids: CASSLLQVNTEAFF. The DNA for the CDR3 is TGTGCCAGCAGCTTGTTACAGGTCAACACTGAAGCTTTCTTT.